This TCR beta chain stems from a study of blood T cell repertoires in COVID-19. The assay was immunoSEQ multiplex PCR, and TCRdb's table has in-frame clones only and misses some. This table holds fewer than 200,000 clones, approximately 86% found once. This TCR came from a woman of 80 years or more with acute or convalescent COVID-19. Sequencing input: peripheral blood.

In nucleotides, the CDR3 is TGTGCCAGCACCCTGAACCCGACAGGATCCAAAGAGCAGTACTTC. This encodes CASTLNPTGSKEQYF. This chain connects TRBV27 to TRBJ2-7, with TRBD1 as a possible D gene (6 bases). The CDR3 consists of 15 residues. From germline, CDR1 is MNHEY and CDR2 SMNVEV (reference sequence). V lost 7 bases to trimming and J lost 7 bases, with 23 bases between them.